This T cell receptor (beta chain) was captured in a study of T cell repertoires in cytomegalovirus infection. One entry per CDR3 protein results from TCRdb running MiXCR on the reads. The profile shows around 900,000 distinct CDR3 sequences, around 30% of them singletons. This CDR3 has 14 residues. V lost 6 bases and J lost 7, with 16 bases in between. For this clonotype: Its antigen is not known.

The sequencing used cultured CD8+ T cells from PBMCs, collected from culture after CMV antigen stimulation. This TCR came from a human donor in good health (CMV status not recorded). Some clones in this sample may be carry-over from other donors' samples. The chain uses TRBV12-3 or TRBV12-4 and TRBJ2-1; D uncertain. As DNA, the CDR3 is TGTGCCAGCAGACCTCCTCTTGGTAAGAATGAGCAGTTCTTC. It specifies CASRPPLGKNEQFF.